The T cell receptor beta chain described here comes from a study of cytomegalovirus exposure and HLA in healthy donors (TCRdb year 2017). The study in broad terms: In an earlier analysis of 550 to 750 of the donors, 250 to 300 Gb of sequence data and 90 million to 130 million unique TCR beta sequences from roughly 200 million T cells were reported. Approximately 330 gigabases of sequencing data and approximately 91 million unique TCR sequences made up an early release that covered fewer than 650 HLA-typed donors. Of the 398 genotyped donors, roughly 85% fell in the genetic ancestry cluster associated with self-reported Caucasian donors. The aim of the study was to test whether cataloging public T cell receptors could identify signatures of past pathogen exposure. The study profiled the T cell repertoires of fewer than 850 subjects by immunosequencing and related them to cytomegalovirus serostatus. In addition to the first cohort of 500 to 850 subjects, a separate validation cohort of 120 different subjects was used. To predict cytomegalovirus infection status, the study brought together high-throughput TCR immunosequencing, statistical association of individual TCRs with disease status, and machine learning. To study patterns of TCR occurrence, a later analysis re-analyzed previously published TCR beta repertoires from more than 550 donors and added high-resolution HLA genotyping. Rather than drawing on any new phenotypic data, the later analysis identified candidate immune exposures from TCR beta sequences and the way those sequences occurred across donors. To decide whether each TCR beta V gene segment behaved as functional or pseudogenic, an earlier analysis of some 600 of the donors relied on high-throughput TCR beta sequencing. Donor age, sex, ethnicity and CMV serostatus were compiled alongside the repertoire data. Genome-wide SNP genotypes for about 55% of the roughly 670 donors were used in a later genetic analysis, which treated that subset as a discovery cohort. Every repertoire in the discovery cohort had been generated on one and the same sequencing platform. Class I and class II HLA loci were covered by the typing at four-digit resolution. Typing coverage differed by locus: A, B, C, DRB1 and DQB1 were typed in roughly 620-630 donors, DQA1 in 522, DPA1 in some 600, and DPB1 in 400 to 480. A few DR-DQ haplotypes were treated as single units for association and clustering because of strong linkage in the cohort. On average, roughly 240,000 unique TCR beta nucleotide sequences were sequenced per donor among some 420 genotyped donors of the cohort, with roughly a sixth of those sequences being non-productive. General study outcomes and caveats: Roughly uniform sequencing depth across donors was assumed in presence/absence analyses, although this assumption may not hold. The study gave a list of about 150 TCR beta chains associated with cytomegalovirus. This cohort had only TCR beta chains sequenced, and the lack of alpha or paired-chain data limited which features could be detected. A later analysis reported that several top co-occurrence clusters appeared linked to parvovirus B19, influenza, CMV and Epstein-Barr virus. It was suggested by the authors that the approach could potentially be generalized to other disease states and immunological phenotypes. Compared with the approximately 700-donor mean, donors in an Asian-associated ancestry cluster had fewer N-insertions in productive TCRs, according to a later genetic analysis. HLA typing was unavailable for some donors at each locus, so association tests used only the typed subset. The earlier analysis of 587 of the donors excluded 15 to 20 rarely observed V segments, including chromosome 9 orphons, because counts were too low. In vitro tests confirmed that a few of the cytomegalovirus-associated TCR beta chains recognize cytomegalovirus antigens. An earlier analysis of some 590 of the donors showed that most TCR beta V segments appeared in productive rearrangements either about 87% or about 30% of the time, which broadly matched IMGT annotations. A further reported finding was that TCR beta sequences accurately predicted the HLA-A and HLA-B alleles for most subjects in the first cohort. Across donors, most TCR sequences were observed very rarely, whereas some public TCRs were present in many individuals. Specific HLA alleles were associated with 15,000 to 20,000 TCR beta sequences at a false discovery rate of 0.05 in a later analysis. Because the 87-base-pair reads could not distinguish some IMGT-functional V segments, including TRBV6-2 and TRBV6-3, those segments were excluded. A later analysis found that most CMV-associated TCR beta chains appeared HLA-restricted, with HLA associations seemingly driven largely by CMV exposure. The sequencing pipeline was judged likely to have produced a cluster of highly shared sequence variants as a technical artifact. Immune exposure information for the cohort was limited to CMV serostatus. According to a later analysis, TCR association rates differed among HLA loci, with DRB1 alleles showing the most associated TCRs and HLA-C alleles showing the fewest. In a later genetic analysis, a missense DCLRE1C variant was associated with V-gene and J-gene trimming of TCR beta chains, and the association was replicated in an independent cohort. Compared with equally common non-associated chains, HLA-associated TCR beta chains in a later analysis were more clonally expanded and had lower generation probabilities. Cytomegalovirus status was reported to be diagnosed by the classifier with high specificity and sensitivity in both the original and validation cohorts. Strong co-occurrence of HLA alleles, especially DR and DQ, made assigning TCR associations to individual alleles difficult. Correlated functional status among segregating V segments might reflect linkage disequilibrium, but an unknown experimental factor could not be ruled out.

The table lists this clone with a count of one. No antigen is known for it. One base away there is no much larger clone; base qualities are not given. Library preparation used the immunoSEQ multiplex PCR assay. For the multiplex PCR, a mixture combining 60 forward primers for TCR Vbeta segments and 13 reverse primers for TCR Jbeta segments was used. Amplification of the CDR3 region of rearranged TCR beta genes was performed with a multiplex PCR assay on genomic DNA. The Illumina HiSeq System was used to sequence the amplified TCR beta libraries as 87-base-pair reads. The original methods were these. Across the roughly 640 repertoires, a later analysis counted some 81 million unique TCR beta chains, 9 million to 14 million of which were shared by at least two donors. Raw reads were error-corrected and collapsed into unique sequences with a nearest-neighbor algorithm that merged closely related sequences to remove PCR and sequencing errors. Alignment of CDR3 sequences to IMGT reference sequences was used to assign V, D and J gene segments. For a sequence to be retained, at least a six-nucleotide match to both a V gene segment and a J gene segment was required. A rearrangement was called productive if the CDR3 had no stop codons and remained in frame with V and J, and every other rearrangement was called non-productive. CDR3 was defined according to IMGT convention as the region running from the second conserved V-encoded cysteine to the conserved J-encoded phenylalanine. Sequences without an unambiguous match to a single V gene segment were excluded from the earlier analysis of several hundred of the donors. An earlier analysis of approximately 590 of the donors classified V segments as functional when productive rearrangements were above 56.7% and as segregating when the standard deviation between donors was above 5%. A statistical classification framework was developed to diagnose cytomegalovirus status using the catalog of TCR beta chain sequences. V and J gene assignment, in a later analysis, came from comparing TCR nucleotide sequences with IMGT/GENE-DB human TR gene sequences. Using the TCRdist pipeline, a later analysis assigned CDR3 sequences along with most-parsimonious VDJ recombination scenarios. A later analysis defined each TCR beta chain by its CDR3 amino acid sequence plus V-gene family, and excluded reads lacking a unique V-gene family. To address suspected cross-contamination and a sequencing artifact, a later analysis removed under 600 highly shared, low-generation-probability nucleotide sequences. In a later analysis, a clonal expansion index was calculated for each public chain from normalized within-repertoire ranks of inferred template counts. A later analysis computed generation probabilities with a VDJ recombination model fitted to out-of-frame rearrangements, and checked the results against IGoR. A later analysis scored TCR-TCR, TCR-HLA and TCR-CMV co-occurrence with hypergeometric tests, applying a repertoire-size bias correction to TCR pairs. False discovery rates were estimated in a later analysis by permuting HLA or CMV assignments 20 times. In a later analysis, co-occurring TCRs were grouped using DBSCAN, with TCRdist sequence similarity added in when clustering inside HLA-allele-positive subsets. Repertoires with fewer than 30,000 or more than 120,000 public chains were left out of co-occurrence clustering, as were five repertoires with anomalous nucleotide sharing. Sourced from immuneACCESS, this table was stored by TCRdb with only in-frame sequences that have V and J called. A share of the clones is absent; for the studies checked, an unresolved V gene accounts for under half, and the remainder has no known explanation. From that table come the V and J calls and clone size; the DNA was used to work out D and trimming. This sample comprises about 130,000 clones, roughly 79% of them detected only once. Approximately 1.8% of the sample belongs to the ten largest clones.

The cohort comprised some 730 healthy bone marrow donors. All cohort members were sampled while nominally healthy, although unrecorded immune exposures were likely present. The donor was CMV seronegative and belonged to the group of several hundred seronegative cohort members. A peripheral blood sample was collected from each donor, and TCR beta sequencing was performed on peripheral blood mononuclear cells. The Qiagen DNeasy Blood Extraction Kit was used to extract genomic DNA from the blood cell samples. The germline V gene yields SNHLY for CDR1 and FYNNEI for CDR2. From the cysteine through the phenylalanine, the CDR3 covers 15 amino acids. The sequence is cut down to CDR3 DNA, 45 bases in frame from base 1. Germline trimming amounts to 6 bases on V and 6 bases on J, with 7 as the count of junction bases outside the gene matches.

The sequence came from a woman aged 40-49 years in good health and CMV-seronegative. The chain couples TRBV2 to TRBJ2-2; 10 bases in the middle match TRBD2. The sequenced sample was PBMCs. The CDR3 protein: CASSDIGLAAGELFF. The nucleotide sequence is given as TGTGCCAGCAGCGATATAGGACTAGCGGCCGGGGAGCTGTTTTTT.